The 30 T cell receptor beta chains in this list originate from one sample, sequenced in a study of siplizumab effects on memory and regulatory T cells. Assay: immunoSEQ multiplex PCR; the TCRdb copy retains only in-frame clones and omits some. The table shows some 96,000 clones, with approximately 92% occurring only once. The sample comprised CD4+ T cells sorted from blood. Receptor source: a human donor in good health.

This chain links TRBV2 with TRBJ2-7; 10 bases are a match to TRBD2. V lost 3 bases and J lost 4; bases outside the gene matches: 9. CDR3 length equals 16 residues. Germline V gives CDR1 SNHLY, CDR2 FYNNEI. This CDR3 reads CASSDGSGGAVYEQYF. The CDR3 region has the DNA TGTGCCAGCAGTGACGGAAGCGGGGGGGCGGTATACGAGCAGTACTTC. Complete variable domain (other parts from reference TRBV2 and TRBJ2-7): EPEVTQTPSHQVTQMGQEVILRCVPISNHLYFYWYRQILGQKVEFLVSFYNNEISEKSEIFDDQFSVERPDGSNFTLKIRSTKLEDSAMYFCASSDGSGGAVYEQYFGPGTRLTVT.

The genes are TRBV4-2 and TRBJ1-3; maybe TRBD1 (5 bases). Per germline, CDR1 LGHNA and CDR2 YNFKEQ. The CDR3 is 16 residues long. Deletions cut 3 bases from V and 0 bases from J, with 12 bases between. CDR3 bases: TGTGCCAGCAGCCAGGGCAGGGAGAGCTCTGGAAACACCATATATTTT. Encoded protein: CASSQGRESSGNTIYF.

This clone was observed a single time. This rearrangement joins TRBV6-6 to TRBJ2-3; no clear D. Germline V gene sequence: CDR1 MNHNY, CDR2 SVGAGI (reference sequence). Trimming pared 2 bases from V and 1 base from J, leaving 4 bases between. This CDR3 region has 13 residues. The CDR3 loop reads CASSYQGTDTQYF. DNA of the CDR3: TGTGCCAGCAGTTACCAGGGCACAGATACGCAGTATTTT.

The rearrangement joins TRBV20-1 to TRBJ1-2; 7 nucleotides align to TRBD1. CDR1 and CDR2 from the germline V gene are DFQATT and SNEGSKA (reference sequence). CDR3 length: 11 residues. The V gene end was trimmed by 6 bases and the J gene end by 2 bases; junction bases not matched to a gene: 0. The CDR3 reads CSAQGNYGYTF. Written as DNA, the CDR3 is TGCAGTGCACAGGGGAACTATGGCTACACCTTC.

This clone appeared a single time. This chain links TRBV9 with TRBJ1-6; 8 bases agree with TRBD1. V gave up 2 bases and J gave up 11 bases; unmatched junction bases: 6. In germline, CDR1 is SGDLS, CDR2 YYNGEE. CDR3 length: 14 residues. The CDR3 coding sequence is TGTGCCAGCAGCGTGGGAGGACAGGGTCCACCCCTCCACTTT. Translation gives CASSVGGQGPPLHF.

This chain's CDR3 is CASRGTLGEKLFF. CDR3 coding DNA: TGTGCCAGCAGAGGGACATTAGGGGAAAAACTGTTTTTT. The chain carries TRBV28 and TRBJ1-4; D is perhaps TRBD1 (6 bases). Trimming took off 6 bases at V and 8 bases at J, with 13 bases between the two ends. The CDR3 sequence is 13 residues long. In germline, CDR1 is MDHEN, CDR2 SYDVKM.

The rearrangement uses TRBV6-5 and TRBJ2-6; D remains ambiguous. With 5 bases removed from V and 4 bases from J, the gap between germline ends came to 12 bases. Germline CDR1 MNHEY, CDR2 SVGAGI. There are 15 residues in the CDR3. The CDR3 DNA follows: TGTGCCAGCAGTACCAGATCCGTCGGGGCCAACGTCCTGACTTTC. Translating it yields CASSTRSVGANVLTF.

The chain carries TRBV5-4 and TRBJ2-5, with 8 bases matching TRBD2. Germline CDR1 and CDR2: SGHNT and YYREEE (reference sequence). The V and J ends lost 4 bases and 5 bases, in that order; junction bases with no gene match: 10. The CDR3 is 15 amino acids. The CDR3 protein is CASSPQAGAGETQYF. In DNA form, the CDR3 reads TGTGCCAGCAGCCCCCAAGCGGGGGCGGGGGAGACCCAGTACTTC.

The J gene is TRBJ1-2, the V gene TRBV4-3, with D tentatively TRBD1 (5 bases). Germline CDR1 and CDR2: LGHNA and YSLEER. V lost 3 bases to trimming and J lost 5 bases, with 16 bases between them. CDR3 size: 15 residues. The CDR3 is CASSQSRTPSYGYTF. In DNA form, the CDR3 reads TGCGCCAGCAGCCAGAGTCGGACACCTAGTTATGGCTACACCTTC.

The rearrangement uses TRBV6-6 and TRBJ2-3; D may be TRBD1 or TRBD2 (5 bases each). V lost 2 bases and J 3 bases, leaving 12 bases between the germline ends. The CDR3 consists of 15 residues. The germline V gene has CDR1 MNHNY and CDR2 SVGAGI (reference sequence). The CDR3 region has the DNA TGTGCCAGCAGTTACGCAGGGACGGGTACAGATACGCAGTATTTT. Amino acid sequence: CASSYAGTGTDTQYF.

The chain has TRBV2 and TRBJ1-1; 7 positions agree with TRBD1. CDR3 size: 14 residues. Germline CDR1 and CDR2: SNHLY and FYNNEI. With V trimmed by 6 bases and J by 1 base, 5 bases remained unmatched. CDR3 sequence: CASRPQGGNTEAFF. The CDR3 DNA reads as TGTGCCAGCAGGCCCCAGGGGGGGAACACTGAAGCTTTCTTT.

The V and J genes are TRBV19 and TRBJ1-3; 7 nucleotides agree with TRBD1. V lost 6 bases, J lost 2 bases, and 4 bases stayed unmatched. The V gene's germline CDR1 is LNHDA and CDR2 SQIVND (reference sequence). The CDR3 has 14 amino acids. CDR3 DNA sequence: TGTGCCAGTAGCTTCGACAGGGCTGGAAACACCATATATTTT. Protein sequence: CASSFDRAGNTIYF.

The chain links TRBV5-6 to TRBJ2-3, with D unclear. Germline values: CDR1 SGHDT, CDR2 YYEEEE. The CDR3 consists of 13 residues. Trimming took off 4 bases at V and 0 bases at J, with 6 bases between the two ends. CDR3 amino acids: CASSRLSTDTQYF. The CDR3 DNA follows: TGTGCCAGCAGCCGGCTGAGCACAGATACGCAGTATTTT.

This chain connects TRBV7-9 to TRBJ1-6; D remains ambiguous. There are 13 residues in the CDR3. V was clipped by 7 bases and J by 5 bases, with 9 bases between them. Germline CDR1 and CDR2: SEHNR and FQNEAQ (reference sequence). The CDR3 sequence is CASTSGDNSPLHF. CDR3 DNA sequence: TGTGCCAGCACCTCAGGCGATAATTCACCCCTCCACTTT.

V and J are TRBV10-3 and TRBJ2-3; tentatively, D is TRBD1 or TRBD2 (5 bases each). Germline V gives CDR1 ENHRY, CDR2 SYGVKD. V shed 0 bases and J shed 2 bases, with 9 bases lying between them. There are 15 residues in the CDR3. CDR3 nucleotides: TGTGCCATCAGTGAGTCCCGGGGCATCACAGATACGCAGTATTTT. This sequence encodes CAISESRGITDTQYF.

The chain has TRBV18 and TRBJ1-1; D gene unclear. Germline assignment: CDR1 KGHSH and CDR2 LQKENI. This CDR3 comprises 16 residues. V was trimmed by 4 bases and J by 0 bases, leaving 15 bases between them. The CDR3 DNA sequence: TGTGCCAGCTCACGGGTCCCGGGGTCATTGAACACTGAAGCTTTCTTT. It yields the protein CASSRVPGSLNTEAFF.

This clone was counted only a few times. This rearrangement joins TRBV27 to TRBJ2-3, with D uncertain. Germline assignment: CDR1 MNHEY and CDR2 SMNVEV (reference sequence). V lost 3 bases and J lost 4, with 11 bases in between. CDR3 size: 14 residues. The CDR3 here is CASSFFGVADTQYF. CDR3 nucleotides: TGTGCCAGCAGTTTTTTCGGAGTTGCAGATACGCAGTATTTT.

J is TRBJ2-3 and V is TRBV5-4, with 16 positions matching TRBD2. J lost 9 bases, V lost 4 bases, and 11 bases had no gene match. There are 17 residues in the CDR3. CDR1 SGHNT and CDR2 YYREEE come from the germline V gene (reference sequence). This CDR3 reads CASSRGTSGGGHRTQYF. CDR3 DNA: TGTGCCAGCAGCCGCGGGACTAGCGGGGGGGGACACAGAACGCAGTATTTT.

As DNA, the CDR3 is TGTGCCAGCAGCTTCGTTGGTAGGACTAGCGGTGCAGATACGCAGTATTTT. Translating gives CASSFVGRTSGADTQYF. The chain links TRBV5-4 to TRBJ2-3; 10 bases are a match to TRBD2. The trim removed 2 bases at V and 4 bases at J, leaving 10 bases unmatched. The germline CDR1 and CDR2 sequences are SGHNT and YYREEE (reference sequence). The CDR3 totals 17 residues.

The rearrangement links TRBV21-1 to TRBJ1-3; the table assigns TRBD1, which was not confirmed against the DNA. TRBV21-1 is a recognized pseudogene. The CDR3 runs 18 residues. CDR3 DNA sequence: TGTGCCAGCAGCAAAAAGAGAAGGGACAGGGGGTCTGGAAACACCATATATTTT. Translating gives CASSKKRRDRGSGNTIYF.

CDR3 nucleotide sequence: TGTGCCAGCACCTTGGGACAGCAGGCCAATGAGCAGTTCTTC. Translation: CASTLGQQANEQFF. This chain joins TRBV7-2 and TRBJ2-1; TRBD1 matches 7 bases. The CDR3 extends over 14 amino acids. With V trimmed by 7 bases and J by 6 bases, 9 bases remained unmatched. From germline, CDR1 is SGHTA and CDR2 FQGNSA.

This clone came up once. DNA of the CDR3: TGTGCCAGCAGTGTCCCTACACCGGGACAGTCCTACGAGCAGTACTTC. It codes for CASSVPTPGQSYEQYF. The gene calls are TRBV28 and TRBJ2-7; TRBD1 aligns across 7 bases. Germline V CDR1 and CDR2: MDHEN, SYDVKM. The V and J ends lost 5 bases and 1 base, in that order; junction bases with no gene match: 11. The CDR3 loop spans 16 amino acids. Supplemented by reference TRBV28 and TRBJ2-7, the full variable domain reads DVKVTQSSRYLVKRTGEKVFLECVQDMDHENMFWYRQDPGLGLRLIYFSYDVKMKEKGDIPEGYSVSREKKERFSLILESASTNQTSMYLCASSVPTPGQSYEQYFGPGTRLTVT.

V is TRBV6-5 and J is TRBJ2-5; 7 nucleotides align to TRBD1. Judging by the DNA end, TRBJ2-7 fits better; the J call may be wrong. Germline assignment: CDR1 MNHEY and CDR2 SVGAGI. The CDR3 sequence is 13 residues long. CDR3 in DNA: TGTGCCAGCGGTGAGGGGGCGTCCTACGAGCAGTACTTC. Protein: CASGEGASYEQYF.

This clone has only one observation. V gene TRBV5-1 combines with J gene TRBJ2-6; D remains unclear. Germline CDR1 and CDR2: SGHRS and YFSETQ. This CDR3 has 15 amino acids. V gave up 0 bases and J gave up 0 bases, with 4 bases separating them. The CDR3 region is CASSLGSSGANVLTF. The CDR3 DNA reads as TGCGCCAGCAGCTTGGGTAGCTCTGGGGCCAACGTCCTGACTTTC.

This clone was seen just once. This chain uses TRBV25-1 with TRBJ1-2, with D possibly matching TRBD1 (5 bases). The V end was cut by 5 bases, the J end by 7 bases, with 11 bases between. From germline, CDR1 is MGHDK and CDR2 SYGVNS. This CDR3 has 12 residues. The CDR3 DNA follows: TGTGCCAGCAGTCTCCAGGGAACTGGCTACACCTTC. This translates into CASSLQGTGYTF.

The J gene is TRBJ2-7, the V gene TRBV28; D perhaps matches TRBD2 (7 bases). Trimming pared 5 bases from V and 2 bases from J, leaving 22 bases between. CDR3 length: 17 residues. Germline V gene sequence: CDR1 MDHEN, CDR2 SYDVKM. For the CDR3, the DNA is TGTGCCAGCAGTACCATAGGGGGGGCTCGAAAAACCTACGAGCAGTACTTC. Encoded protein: CASSTIGGARKTYEQYF.

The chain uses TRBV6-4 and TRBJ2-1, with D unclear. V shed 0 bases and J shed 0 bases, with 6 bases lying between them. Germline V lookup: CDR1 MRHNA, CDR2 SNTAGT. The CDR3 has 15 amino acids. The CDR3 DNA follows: TGTGCCAGCAGTGACTCCCAACGCTCCTACAATGAGCAGTTCTTC. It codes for CASSDSQRSYNEQFF.

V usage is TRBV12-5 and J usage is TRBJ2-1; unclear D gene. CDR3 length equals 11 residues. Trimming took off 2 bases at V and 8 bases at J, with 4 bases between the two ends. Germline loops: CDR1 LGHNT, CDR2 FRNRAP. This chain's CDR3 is CASGLYHEQFF. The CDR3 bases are TGTGCTAGTGGTTTGTATCATGAGCAGTTCTTC.

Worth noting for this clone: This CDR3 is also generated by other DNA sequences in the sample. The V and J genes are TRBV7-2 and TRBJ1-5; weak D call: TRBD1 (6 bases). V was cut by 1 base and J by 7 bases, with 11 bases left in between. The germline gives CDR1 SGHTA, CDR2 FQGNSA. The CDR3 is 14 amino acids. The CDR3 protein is CASSLVKGGQPQHF. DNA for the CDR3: TGTGCCAGCAGCTTAGTAAAGGGGGGGCAGCCCCAGCATTTT.

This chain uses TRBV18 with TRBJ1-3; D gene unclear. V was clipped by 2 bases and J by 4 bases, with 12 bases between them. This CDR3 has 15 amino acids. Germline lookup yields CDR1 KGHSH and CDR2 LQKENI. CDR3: CASSPSPSQGNTIYF. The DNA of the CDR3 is TGTGCCAGCTCACCATCTCCGTCACAGGGAAACACCATATATTTT.